The source of this T cell receptor beta chain is a study of CD8 T cells in ankylosing spondylitis. The CDR3 covers 13 residues. CDR1 is SNHLY and CDR2 is FYNNEI in the germline V gene. Deletions cut 7 bases from V and 7 bases from J, with 14 bases between. TCRdb reprocessed the 5' RACE reads via MiXCR and lists one record per CDR3 protein. Of some 37,000 distinct CDR3 sequences listed, around an eighth were seen once; the top ten hold about a third. The TCR comes from a male donor with ankylosing spondylitis. The chain couples TRBV2 to TRBJ2-1, with a weak D call TRBD2 (5 bases). The source material was synovial fluid, either unsorted or a sorted T cell fraction (not recorded which). CDR3 bases: TGTGCCAGCACCGACGGTTCGGGGAATGAGCAGTTCTTC. It yields the protein CASTDGSGNEQFF.